This entry concerns a single T cell receptor (beta chain). These data originate in a study of blood T cell repertoires in COVID-19. Study details: Sources were T cells, B-cell-depleted T cells, or PBMCs; the material itself was cDNA or gDNA.

This CDR3 has 15 residues. V was shortened by 0 bases and J by 11 bases, with 20 bases between the two germline ends. Clones were sequenced by immunoSEQ multiplex PCR, and TCRdb holds only the in-frame ones, with some missing. The sample has roughly 16,000 clones; roughly 87% are singletons. The chain couples TRBV6-7 to TRBJ2-7; D call uncertain. TRBV6-7 is flagged as an ORF with uncertain function. This TCR came from a man at least 80 years old with acute or convalescent COVID-19. Sequencing was carried out using peripheral blood. The CDR3 loop reads CASSYSMPPGRGKYF. In nucleotides, the CDR3 is TGTGCCAGCAGTTACTCAATGCCCCCAGGCCGTGGTAAGTACTTC.